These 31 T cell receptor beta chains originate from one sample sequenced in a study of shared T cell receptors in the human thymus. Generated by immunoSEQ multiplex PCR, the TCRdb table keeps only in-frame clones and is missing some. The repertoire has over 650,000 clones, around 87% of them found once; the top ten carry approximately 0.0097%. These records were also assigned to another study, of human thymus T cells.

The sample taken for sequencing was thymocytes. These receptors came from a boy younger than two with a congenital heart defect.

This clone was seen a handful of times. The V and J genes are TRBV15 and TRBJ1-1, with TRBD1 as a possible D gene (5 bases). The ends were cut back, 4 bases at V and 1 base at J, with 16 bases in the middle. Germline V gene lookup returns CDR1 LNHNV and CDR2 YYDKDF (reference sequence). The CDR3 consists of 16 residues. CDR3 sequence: CATSTKQTTGNTEAFF. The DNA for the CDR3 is TGTGCCACCAGCACGAAACAAACTACAGGGAACACTGAAGCTTTCTTT.

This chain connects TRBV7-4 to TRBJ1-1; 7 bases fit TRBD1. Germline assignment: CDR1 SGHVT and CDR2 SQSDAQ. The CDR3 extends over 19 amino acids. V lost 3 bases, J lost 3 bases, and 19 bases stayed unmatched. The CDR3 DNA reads TGTGCCAGCAGCTTGCCGGGTGCCGCGACAGGGTTAGTTTACACTGAAGCTTTCTTT. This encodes CASSLPGAATGLVYTEAFF. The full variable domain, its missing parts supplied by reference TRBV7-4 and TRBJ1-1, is GAGVSQSPRYKVAKRGRDVALRCDSISGHVTLYWYRQTLGQGSEVLTYSQSDAQRDKSGRPSGRFSAERPERSVSTLKIQRTEQGDSAVYLCASSLPGAATGLVYTEAFFGQGTRLTVV.

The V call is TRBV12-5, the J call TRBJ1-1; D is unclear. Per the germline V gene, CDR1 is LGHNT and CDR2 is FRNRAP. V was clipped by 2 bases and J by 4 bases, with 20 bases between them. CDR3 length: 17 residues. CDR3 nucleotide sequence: TGTGCTAGTGGTTTGACGACCGGACTCGTCTCGGGCACTGAAGCTTTCTTT. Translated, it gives CASGLTTGLVSGTEAFF.

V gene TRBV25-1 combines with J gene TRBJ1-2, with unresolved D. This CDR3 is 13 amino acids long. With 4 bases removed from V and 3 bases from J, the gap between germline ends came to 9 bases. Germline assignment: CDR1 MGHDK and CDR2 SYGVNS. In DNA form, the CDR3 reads TGTGCCAGCAGTGTTGGGGAGGACTATGGCTACACCTTC. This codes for CASSVGEDYGYTF.

This chain's CDR3 is CASIDRGNTIYF. The CDR3 coding sequence is TGTGCCAGCATCGACAGGGGAAACACCATATATTTT. The genes are TRBV2 and TRBJ1-3; TRBD1 is a possible D gene (6 bases). Germline-derived CDR1 and CDR2 are SNHLY and FYNNEI. The CDR3 contains 12 residues. Trimming pared 7 bases from V and 4 bases from J, leaving 8 bases between.

CDR3 nucleotides: TGTGCCAGTAGTCGGCAGGGGGATAACTATGGCTACACCTTC. Its translation: CASSRQGDNYGYTF. The chain couples TRBV19 to TRBJ1-2; 7 bases fit TRBD1. Germline CDR1 and CDR2: LNHDA and SQIVND (reference sequence). There are 14 residues in the CDR3. Trimming cost V 5 bases and J 1 base; bases outside gene matches: 4.

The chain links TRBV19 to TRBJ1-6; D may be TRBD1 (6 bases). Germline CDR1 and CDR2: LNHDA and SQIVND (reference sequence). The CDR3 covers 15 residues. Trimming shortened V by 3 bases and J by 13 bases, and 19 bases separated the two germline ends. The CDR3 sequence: CASSMRGTSSSPLHF. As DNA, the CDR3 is TGTGCCAGTAGTATGCGAGGGACATCTTCGAGTCCCCTCCACTTT.

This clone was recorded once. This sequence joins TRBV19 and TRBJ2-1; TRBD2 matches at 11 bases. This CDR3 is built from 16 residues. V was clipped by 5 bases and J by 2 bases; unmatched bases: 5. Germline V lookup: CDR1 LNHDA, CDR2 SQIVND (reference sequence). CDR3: CASSPPSGGPYNEQFF. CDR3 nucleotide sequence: TGTGCCAGTAGTCCCCCTAGCGGGGGGCCCTACAATGAGCAGTTCTTC.

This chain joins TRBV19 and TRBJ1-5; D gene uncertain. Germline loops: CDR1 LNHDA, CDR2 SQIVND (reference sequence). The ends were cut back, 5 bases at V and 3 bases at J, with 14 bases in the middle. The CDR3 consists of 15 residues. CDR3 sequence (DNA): TGTGCCAGTAGTCCAAGCAGCGGTAACAATCAGCCCCAGCATTTT. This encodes CASSPSSGNNQPQHF.

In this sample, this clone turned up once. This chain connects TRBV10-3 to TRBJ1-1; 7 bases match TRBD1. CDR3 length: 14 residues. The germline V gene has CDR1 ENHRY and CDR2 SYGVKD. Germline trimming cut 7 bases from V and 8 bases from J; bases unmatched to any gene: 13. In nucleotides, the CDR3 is TGTGCCATCAAGGGGACAGTGGGACTTCAAGAAGCTTTCTTT. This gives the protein CAIKGTVGLQEAFF.

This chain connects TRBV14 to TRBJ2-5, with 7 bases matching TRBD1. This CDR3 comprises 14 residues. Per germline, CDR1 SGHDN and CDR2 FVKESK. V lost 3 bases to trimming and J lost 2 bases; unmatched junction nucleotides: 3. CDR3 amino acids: CASSHGTEQETQYF. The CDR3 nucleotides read TGTGCCAGCAGCCACGGGACAGAACAAGAGACCCAGTACTTC.

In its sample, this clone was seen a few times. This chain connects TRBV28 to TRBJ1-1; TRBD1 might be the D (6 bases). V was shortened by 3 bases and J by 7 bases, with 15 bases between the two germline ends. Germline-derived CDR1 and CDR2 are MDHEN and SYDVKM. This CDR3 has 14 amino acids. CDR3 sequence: CASSLGQGFLEAFF. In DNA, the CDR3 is TGTGCCAGCAGTTTGGGGCAGGGGTTCCTTGAAGCTTTCTTT.

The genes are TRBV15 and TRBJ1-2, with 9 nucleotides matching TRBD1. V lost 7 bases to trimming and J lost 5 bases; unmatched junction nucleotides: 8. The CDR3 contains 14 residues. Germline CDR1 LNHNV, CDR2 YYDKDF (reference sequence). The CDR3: CATTHRGHLYGYTF. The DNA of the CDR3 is TGTGCCACCACCCACAGGGGGCACCTTTATGGCTACACCTTC.

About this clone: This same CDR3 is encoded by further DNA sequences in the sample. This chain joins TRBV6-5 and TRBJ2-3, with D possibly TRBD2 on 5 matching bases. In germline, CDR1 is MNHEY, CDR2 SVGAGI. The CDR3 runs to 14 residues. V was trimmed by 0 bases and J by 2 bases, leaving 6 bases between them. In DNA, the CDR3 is TGTGCCAGCAGTTACTCTCGGGACACAGATACGCAGTATTTT. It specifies CASSYSRDTDTQYF.

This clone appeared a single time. As DNA, the CDR3 is TGTGCCAGCAGCTTAGTAGGACAGAATCAGCCCCAGCATTTT. Translating gives CASSLVGQNQPQHF. This chain joins TRBV7-2 and TRBJ1-5; tentatively, D is TRBD1 (6 bases). Germline V gene data show CDR1 as SGHTA and CDR2 as FQGNSA. Trimming removed 1 base from V and 4 bases from J, with 8 bases in between. The length of the CDR3 is 14 residues.

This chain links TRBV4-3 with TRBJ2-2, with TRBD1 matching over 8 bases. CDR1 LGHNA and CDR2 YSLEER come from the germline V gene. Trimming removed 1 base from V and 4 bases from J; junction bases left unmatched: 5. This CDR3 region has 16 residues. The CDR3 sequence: CASSQARTGCTGELFF. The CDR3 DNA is TGCGCCAGCAGCCAAGCTAGGACAGGGTGCACCGGGGAGCTGTTTTTT.

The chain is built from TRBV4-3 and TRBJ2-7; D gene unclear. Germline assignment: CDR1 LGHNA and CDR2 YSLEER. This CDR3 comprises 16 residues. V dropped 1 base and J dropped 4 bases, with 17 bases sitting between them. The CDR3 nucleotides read TGCGCCAGCAGCCAAGTTCCAGCGCGCATTGTGTACGAGCAGTACTTC. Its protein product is CASSQVPARIVYEQYF.

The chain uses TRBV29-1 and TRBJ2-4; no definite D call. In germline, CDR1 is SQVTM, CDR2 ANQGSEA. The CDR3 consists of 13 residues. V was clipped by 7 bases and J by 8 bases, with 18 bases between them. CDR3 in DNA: TGCAGCGCCGTACTGTCCAGCAGGCACATTCAGTACTTC. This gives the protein CSAVLSSRHIQYF.

The CDR3 region has the DNA TGTGCCAGCAGTCCAGGGGATCCCTACGAGCAGTACTTC. Its translation: CASSPGDPYEQYF. V usage is TRBV7-2 and J usage is TRBJ2-7, with a weak D call TRBD1 (6 bases). Germline V CDR1 and CDR2: SGHTA, FQGNSA. Trimming took off 6 bases at V and 2 bases at J, with 11 bases between the two ends. The CDR3 sequence is 13 residues long. The variable domain in full, completed from reference TRBV7-2 and TRBJ2-7, reads GAGVSQSPSNKVTEKGKDVELRCDPISGHTALYWYRQSLGQGLEFLIYFQGNSAPDKSGLPSDRFSAERTGGSVSTLTIQRTQQEDSAVYLCASSPGDPYEQYFGPGTRLTVT.

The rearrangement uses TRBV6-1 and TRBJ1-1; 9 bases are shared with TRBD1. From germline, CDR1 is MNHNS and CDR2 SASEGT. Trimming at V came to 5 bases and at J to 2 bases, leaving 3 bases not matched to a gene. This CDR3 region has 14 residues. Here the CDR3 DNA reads TGTGCCAGCAGTCAGGACAGGGGAAACACTGAAGCTTTCTTT. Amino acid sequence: CASSQDRGNTEAFF.

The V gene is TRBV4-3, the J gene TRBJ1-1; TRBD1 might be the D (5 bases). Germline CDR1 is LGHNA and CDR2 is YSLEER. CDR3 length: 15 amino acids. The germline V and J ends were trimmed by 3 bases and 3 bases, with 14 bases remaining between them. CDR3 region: CASSHGDRAHTEAFF. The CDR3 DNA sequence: TGCGCCAGCAGCCATGGCGACAGAGCCCACACTGAAGCTTTCTTT.

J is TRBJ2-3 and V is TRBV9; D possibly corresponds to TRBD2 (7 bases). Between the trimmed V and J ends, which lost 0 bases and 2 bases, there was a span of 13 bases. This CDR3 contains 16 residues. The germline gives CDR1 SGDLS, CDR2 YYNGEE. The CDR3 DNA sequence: TGTGCCAGCAGCGTAGGTGCGGGGGCCCACACAGATACGCAGTATTTT. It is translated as CASSVGAGAHTDTQYF.

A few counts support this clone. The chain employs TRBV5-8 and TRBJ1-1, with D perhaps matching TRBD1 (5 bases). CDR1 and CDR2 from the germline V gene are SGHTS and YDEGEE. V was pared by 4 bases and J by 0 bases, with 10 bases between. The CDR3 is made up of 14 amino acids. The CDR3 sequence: CASSHGGMNTEAFF. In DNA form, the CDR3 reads TGTGCCAGCAGCCACGGGGGAATGAACACTGAAGCTTTCTTT.

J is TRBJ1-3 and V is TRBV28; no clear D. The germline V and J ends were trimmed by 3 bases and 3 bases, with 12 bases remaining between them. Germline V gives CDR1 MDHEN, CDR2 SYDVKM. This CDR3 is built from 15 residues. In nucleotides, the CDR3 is TGTGCCAGCAGTTTTCCAGGCTTTCTTGGAAACACCATATATTTT. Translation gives CASSFPGFLGNTIYF.

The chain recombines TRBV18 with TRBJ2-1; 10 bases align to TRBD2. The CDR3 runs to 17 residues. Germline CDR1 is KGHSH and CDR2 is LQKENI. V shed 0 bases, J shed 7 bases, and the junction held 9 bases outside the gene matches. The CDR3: CASSPPTSGTSANEQFF. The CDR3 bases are TGTGCCAGCTCACCACCGACCAGTGGGACTAGCGCTAATGAGCAGTTCTTC.

The CDR3 sequence: CASSQERPGTYEQYF. In nucleotides, the CDR3 is TGTGCCAGCAGCCAAGAAAGGCCGGGGACCTACGAGCAGTACTTC. The chain has TRBV14 and TRBJ2-7, with TRBD2 as a possible D gene (5 bases). This CDR3 has 15 residues. Germline CDR1 reads SGHDN; CDR2 reads FVKESK. V lost 0 bases, J lost 2 bases, and 11 bases lay in between.

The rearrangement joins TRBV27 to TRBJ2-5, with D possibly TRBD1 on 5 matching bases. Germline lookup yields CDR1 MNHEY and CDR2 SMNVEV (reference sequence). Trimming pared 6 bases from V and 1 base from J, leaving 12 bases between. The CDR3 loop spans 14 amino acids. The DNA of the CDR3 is TGTGCCAGCAGCTCAGGGCCCAGCCAAGAGACCCAGTACTTC. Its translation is CASSSGPSQETQYF.

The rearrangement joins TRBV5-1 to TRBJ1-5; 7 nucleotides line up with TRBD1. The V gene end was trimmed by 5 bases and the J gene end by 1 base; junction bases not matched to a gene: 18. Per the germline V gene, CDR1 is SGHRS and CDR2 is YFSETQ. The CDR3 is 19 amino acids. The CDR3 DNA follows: TGCGCCAGCAGAGATCCGGGACAGCATCCCCCTGGGAGCAATCAGCCCCAGCATTTT. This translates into CASRDPGQHPPGSNQPQHF.

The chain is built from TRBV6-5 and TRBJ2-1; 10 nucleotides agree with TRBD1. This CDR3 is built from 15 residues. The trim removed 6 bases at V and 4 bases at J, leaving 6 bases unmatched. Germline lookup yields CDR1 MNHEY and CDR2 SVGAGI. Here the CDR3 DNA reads TGTGCCAGCAGGACCGGGACAGGGGTGTACAATGAGCAGTTCTTC. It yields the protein CASRTGTGVYNEQFF.

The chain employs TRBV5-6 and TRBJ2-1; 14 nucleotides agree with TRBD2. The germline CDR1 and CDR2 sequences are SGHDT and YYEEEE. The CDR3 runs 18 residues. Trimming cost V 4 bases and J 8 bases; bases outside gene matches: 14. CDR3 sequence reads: CASSIPGLAGAFVDEQFF. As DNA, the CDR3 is TGTGCCAGCAGCATCCCGGGACTAGCGGGAGCCTTTGTGGATGAGCAGTTCTTC.

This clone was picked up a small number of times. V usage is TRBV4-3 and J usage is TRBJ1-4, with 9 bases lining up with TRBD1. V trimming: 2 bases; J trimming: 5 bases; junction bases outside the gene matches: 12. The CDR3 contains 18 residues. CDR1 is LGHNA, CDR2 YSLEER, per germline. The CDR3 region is CASSQHGTGRVVNEKLFF. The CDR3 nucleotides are TGCGCCAGCAGCCAACATGGGACAGGGAGGGTCGTCAATGAAAAACTGTTTTTT.